The clone carrying this T cell receptor beta chain was seen repeatedly, ten times or more. As yet, its antigen is unknown. These data originate in a study of T cells after yellow fever vaccination. Study summary: Researchers used SMART-Seq v4 Ultra Low Input to prepare fractions that had low cell numbers.

5'RACE template switching generated TCR cDNA, adding a universal primer site and UMIs. From the 5' RACE reads, TCRdb called clonotypes with MiXCR, one entry per CDR3 protein. The profile shows 29,000 or so distinct CDR3 sequences, about 5% of them singletons. Trimming pared 1 base from V and 6 bases from J, leaving 11 bases between. Germline CDR1 reads SGHRS; CDR2 reads YFSETQ. This CDR3 is built from 14 residues. Study-wide findings and caveats: Among primary-vaccination clones, most reappeared after the booster, at almost 98% for CD4 and 88% for CD8. The secondary T-cell response peaked on day 5, not day 15, but was weaker.

The gene calls are TRBV5-1 and TRBJ2-1; no clear D gene. The clonotype comes from a man aged 25 to 40 who received the YFV17D yellow fever vaccine. The sequenced sample was CD8+ T cells sorted from PBMCs, obtained 10 days after the yellow fever booster vaccination. CDR3 residues: CASSLLSPTNEQFF. The CDR3 nucleotides are TGCGCCAGCAGCTTGCTTTCCCCCACCAATGAGCAGTTCTTC.